A selection of T cell receptor beta chains follows, all from one sample in a study of blood T cell repertoires in COVID-19. The table came from immunoSEQ multiplex PCR; TCRdb's copy has only in-frame clones and leaves some out. The sample lists more than 200,000 clones, 70% to 90% seen once, with under 4% in the top ten. Specimen: peripheral blood. The receptors were gathered from a man younger than 35 with active or convalescent COVID-19. Each CDR3 is given with its conserved first and last residue. The order of the fields is J gene, D gene, clone size, V gene, CDR3 DNA, CDR3 protein. A D gene is named only where the DNA matches it firmly. Not every row has a clone size; where given, it reads once, few, many or a size class.

J: TRBJ2-2
D: TRBD2
size: few
V: TRBV18
DNA: TGTGCCAGCTCATCCGGACTAGCGGGCACCGGGGAGCTGTTTTTT
CDR3: CASSSGLAGTGELFF

J: TRBJ1-5
D: .
size: few
V: TRBV4-3
DNA: TGCGCCAGCAGCCAAGGACTGTCCAATCAGCCCCAGCATTTT
CDR3: CASSQGLSNQPQHF

J: TRBJ2-7
D: .
size: .
V: TRBV12-3/TRBV12-4
DNA: TGTGCCAGCACCACCTCCCCGGCGGGCGAGCAGTACTTC
CDR3: CASTTSPAGEQYF

J: TRBJ1-2
D: .
size: .
V: TRBV3-1/TRBV3-2
DNA: TGTGCCAGCAGCCTACTCGGGGCTGAGGGAGGACCGCTTTTC
CDR3: CASSLLGAEGGPLF

J: TRBJ2-1
D: TRBD1
size: .
V: TRBV5-1
DNA: TGCGCCAGCAGCTTGGTTGCCAGGGGGCTGGGAAATGAGCAGTTCTTC
CDR3: CASSLVARGLGNEQFF

J: TRBJ1-1
D: .
size: .
V: TRBV19
DNA: TGTGCCAGTAGTACGTCCGGGACAATCGGAGGCACTGAAGCTTTCTTT
CDR3: CASSTSGTIGGTEAFF

J: TRBJ1-1
D: TRBD1
size: once
V: TRBV29-1
DNA: TGCAGCGTTGAACTCCCTGACAGGGGTCGGGCTGAAGCTTTCTTT
CDR3: CSVELPDRGRAEAFF

J: TRBJ2-7
D: TRBD1
size: .
V: TRBV7-9
DNA: TGTGCCAGCAGCAGTGGCCGGGACAGGAGGGACGAGCAGTACTTC
CDR3: CASSSGRDRRDEQYF

J: TRBJ1-2
D: .
size: .
V: TRBV30
DNA: TGTGCCCTGGCGGCCAGGGCCGACAGCTACACCTTC
CDR3: CALAARADSYTF

J: TRBJ2-1
D: TRBD2
size: once
V: TRBV28
DNA: TGTGCCAGCAGTGAATGGGGGGGGAGCTCCTACAATGAGCAGTTCTTC
CDR3: CASSEWGGSSYNEQFF